This T cell receptor (beta chain) was retrieved from a study of shared clonotypes between healthy human individuals (dated by TCRdb to 2020 to 2022). General notes on the study: Three men and two women, aged 18 to 49 years, made up the cohort. Different laboratories and diverse techniques were used to prepare libraries and sequence TCR repertoires, to increase sequencing depth and limit assay-specific biases. Between about 0.8 and 9.5 billion PBMCs per donor were obtained by leukapheresis. For each donor, CD4 naive and CD4 memory were each run on three plates, CD8 naive on two plates, and CD8 memory on one plate. The study deeply sequenced blood TCR repertoires of roughly five healthy adults to estimate repertoire size and the extent of clonotype sharing between individuals.

The germline V gene encodes CDR1 SGDLS and CDR2 YYNGEE. The CDR3 numbers 16 residues from cysteine through phenylalanine. The sequence is cut down to CDR3 DNA, 48 bases in frame from base 1. The junction shows trimming of 0 bases on V and 2 bases on J, plus 13 bases between the germline ends. Using the deep immunoSEQ assay, TCR CDR3 regions were amplified from genomic DNA by multiplex PCR. Extracted genomic DNA from each cell subset was spread evenly across all wells of several immunoSEQ 96-well plates, with each plate serving as a replicate. For sorted subsets, 150 to 250 ng genomic DNA, equal to 30,000 or so T cell genomes, was loaded into each replicate PCR. The purified libraries were quantified using a Qubit 3.0 fluorometer, sized with a Bioanalyzer 2100, and then quantified again using the KAPA Library Quantification kit. Every immunoSEQ 96-well plate was sequenced on a dedicated single-read 150-cycle Illumina NextSeq 550 flow cell. The authors' pipeline ran thus. The immunoSEQ output contained only junctional sequences without quality scores, so filtering could not match that applied to full-length reads. To assign V/J genes and CDR3, sequences were annotated using PyIR, a Python wrapper for IgBLAST v1.9, with IMGT germline references. Reads were removed for weak V/J assignments (E-value above 1e-6), missing CDR3, stop codons, out-of-frame junctions, or ambiguous translated residues. V3J clonotypes were defined by identical inferred V gene, J gene, and CDR3 amino acid sequence. The percentage overlap between two repertoires was calculated by dividing the number of shared unique clonotypes by the size of the smaller repertoire. Richness of each repertoire was evaluated using RTK rarefaction, the Chao1 estimator, and Recon v2.1 estimates of unobserved clonotypes. Generation probabilities for all TCRbeta clonotypes obtained by the gDNA method from a few donors were computed using OLGA. This immuneACCESS table, as held by TCRdb, lists in-frame sequences with V and J called but not all clones. Of the missing ones, under half trace to an unresolved V gene in checked studies; the others have no known cause. From that table come the V and J calls and clone size; the DNA was used to work out D and trimming. The sample profile shows approximately 1.5 million clones; approximately 98.5% of them were found once. About 0.34% of the sample belongs to the ten largest clones.

Regarding this clone: This clone's antigen is unknown. Base qualities were left out, and no much larger clone turns up one base away.

Healthy HIV-negative adults with no recently reported acute infections or vaccinations were included as donors. All donors were Caucasian adults living in Nashville, Tennessee, USA. Magnetic negative selection was used to enrich CD4+ T cells, after which naive cells were positively selected on CD45RA and the negative fraction became the memory subset. After blood collection by leukapheresis, PBMCs were isolated using Ficoll-Histopaque density gradient centrifugation and then cryopreserved in the vapor phase of liquid nitrogen. Analytical flow cytometry was used to check the purity and quantity of every magnetically sorted T cell population. From each sorted fraction, genomic DNA was isolated and quantified by UV absorbance on a Nanodrop 2000c. The paper's findings and limits, for the study overall: When a handful of donors were compared, the shared fraction of clonotypes was around 4.6% for naive CD4, 3.5% to 4% for naive CD8, 2% to 2.5% for memory CD4, and 0.3% to 0.5% for memory CD8. Naive subsets generally had larger estimated clonotype richness than memory subsets. Compared with non-shared clonotypes, the clonotypes found in all four sorted-subset donors had higher generation probabilities. Because the study included a small number of donors, the genetic and exposure-history diversity represented was limited. Pairwise subsampling indicated that sequencing depth was expected to affect the degree of clonotype sharing among donors. Rarefaction of sorted-subset datasets indicated incomplete sequencing despite the large sequencing depth. Sampling was limited to blood, and TCR repertoires in tissue likely differ from TCR repertoires in blood.

This chain is built from TRBV9 and TRBJ2-3, with the D gene call left open. The material sequenced was naive CD4+ T cells sorted from blood. The label giving this sample's cell subset or site can be read as: CD45RA+ positively selected. The sequence was obtained from a man in his thirties or forties in good health. The bases read TGTGCCAGCAGCGTAGTAGGCTGGCCCAACACAGATACGCAGTATTTT. It specifies CASSVVGWPNTDTQYF.